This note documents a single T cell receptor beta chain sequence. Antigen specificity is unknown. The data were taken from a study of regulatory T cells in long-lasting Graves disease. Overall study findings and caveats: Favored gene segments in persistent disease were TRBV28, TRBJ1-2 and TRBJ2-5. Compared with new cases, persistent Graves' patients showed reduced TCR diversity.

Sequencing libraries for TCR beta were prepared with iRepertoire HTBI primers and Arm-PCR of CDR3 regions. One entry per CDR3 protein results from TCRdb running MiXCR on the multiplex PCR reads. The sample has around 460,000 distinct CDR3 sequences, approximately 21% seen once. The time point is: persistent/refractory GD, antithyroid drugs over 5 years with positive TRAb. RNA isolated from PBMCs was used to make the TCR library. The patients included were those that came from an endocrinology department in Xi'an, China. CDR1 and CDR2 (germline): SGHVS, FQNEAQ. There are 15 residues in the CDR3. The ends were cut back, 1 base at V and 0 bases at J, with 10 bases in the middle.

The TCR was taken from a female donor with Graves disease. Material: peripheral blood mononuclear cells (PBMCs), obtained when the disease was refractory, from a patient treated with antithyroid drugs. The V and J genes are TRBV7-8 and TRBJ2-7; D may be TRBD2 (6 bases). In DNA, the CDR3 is TGTGCCAGCAGCTTAGTTCGCGGGAACTCCTACGAGCAGTACTTC. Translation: CASSLVRGNSYEQYF.